This TCR beta chain was sequenced during a study of blood T cell repertoires in COVID-19. In the study overall: From T cells, B-cell-depleted T cells, or PBMCs came the material, which was cDNA or gDNA.

Trimming took 5 bases from V and 8 from J, leaving 12 bases between them. The CDR3 runs to 11 residues. Germline values: CDR1 GTSNPN, CDR2 SVGIG (reference sequence). Authors' processing steps: Estimation of nucleated cell counts relied on the amplification of reference gene primers. TCRdb's table, derived via immunoSEQ multiplex PCR, lists solely in-frame clones and lacks some. That table furnishes V, J and clone size, whereas the DNA furnished D and trimming. The sample has 150,000 to 200,000 clones, about 89% seen once; the top ten hold 2.5%. The source of this sequence is a man aged 35 to 55 with active or convalescent COVID-19. Sequencing input: peripheral blood. The rearrangement links TRBV30 to TRBJ1-1; TRBD1 is a possible D gene (6 bases). CDR3 DNA sequence: TGTGCCTGGTCACCGGGACAAGAAGCTTTCTTT. Its protein is CAWSPGQEAFF.